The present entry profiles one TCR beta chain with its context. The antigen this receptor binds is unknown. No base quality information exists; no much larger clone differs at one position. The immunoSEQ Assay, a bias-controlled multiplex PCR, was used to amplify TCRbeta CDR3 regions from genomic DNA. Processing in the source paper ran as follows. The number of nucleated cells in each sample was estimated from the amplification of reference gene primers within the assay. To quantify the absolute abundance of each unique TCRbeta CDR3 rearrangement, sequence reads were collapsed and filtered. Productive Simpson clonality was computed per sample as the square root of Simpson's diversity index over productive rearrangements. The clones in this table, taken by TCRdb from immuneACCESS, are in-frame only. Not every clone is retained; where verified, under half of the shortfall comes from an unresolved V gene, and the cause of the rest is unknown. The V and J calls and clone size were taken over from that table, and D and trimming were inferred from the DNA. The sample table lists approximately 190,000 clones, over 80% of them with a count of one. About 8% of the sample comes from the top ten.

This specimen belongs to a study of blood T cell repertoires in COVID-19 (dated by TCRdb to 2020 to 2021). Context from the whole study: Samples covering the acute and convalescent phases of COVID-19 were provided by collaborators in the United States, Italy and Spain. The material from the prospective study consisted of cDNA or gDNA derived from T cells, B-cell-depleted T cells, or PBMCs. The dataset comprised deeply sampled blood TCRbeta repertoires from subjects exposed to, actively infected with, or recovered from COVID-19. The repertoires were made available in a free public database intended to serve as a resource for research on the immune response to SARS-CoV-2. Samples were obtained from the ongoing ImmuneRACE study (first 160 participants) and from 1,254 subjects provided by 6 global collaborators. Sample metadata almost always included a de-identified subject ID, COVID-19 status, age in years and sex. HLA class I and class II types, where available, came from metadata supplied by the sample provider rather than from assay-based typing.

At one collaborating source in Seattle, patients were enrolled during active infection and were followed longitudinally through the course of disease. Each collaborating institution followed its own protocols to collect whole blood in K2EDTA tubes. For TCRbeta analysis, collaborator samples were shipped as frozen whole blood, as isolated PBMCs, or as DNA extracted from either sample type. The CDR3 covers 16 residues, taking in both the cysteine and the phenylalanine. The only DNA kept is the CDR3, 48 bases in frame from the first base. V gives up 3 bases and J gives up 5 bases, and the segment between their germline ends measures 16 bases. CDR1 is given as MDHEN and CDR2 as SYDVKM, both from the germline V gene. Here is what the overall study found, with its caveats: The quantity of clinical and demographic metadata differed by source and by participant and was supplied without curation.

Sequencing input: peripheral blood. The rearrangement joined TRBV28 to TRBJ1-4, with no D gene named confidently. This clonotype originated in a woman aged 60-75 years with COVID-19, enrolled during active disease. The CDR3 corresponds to CASSLPQAQSNEKLFF. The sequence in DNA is TGTGCCAGCAGTTTGCCCCAGGCGCAGTCGAATGAAAAACTGTTTTTT.